This T cell receptor beta chain was identified during a study of early T cells in non-severe SARS-CoV-2 infection. Between the trimmed V and J ends, which lost 3 bases and 0 bases, there was a span of 3 bases. CDR3 length: 12 residues. In germline, CDR1 is SEHNR, CDR2 FQNEAQ (reference sequence). TCRdb passed the 5' RACE reads through MiXCR, listing each CDR3 protein once. The sample lists approximately 68,000 distinct CDR3 sequences, roughly a tenth occurring once. Sequencing used whole blood, obtained at baseline. The chain uses TRBV7-9 and TRBJ2-7; the D is unclear. This sequence was found in an adult who was a healthcare worker with PCR-confirmed SARS-CoV-2 infection or an uninfected control (not recorded which). The CDR3: CASSLHSYEQYF. The CDR3, as DNA: TGTGCCAGCAGCTTGCACTCCTACGAGCAGTACTTC.